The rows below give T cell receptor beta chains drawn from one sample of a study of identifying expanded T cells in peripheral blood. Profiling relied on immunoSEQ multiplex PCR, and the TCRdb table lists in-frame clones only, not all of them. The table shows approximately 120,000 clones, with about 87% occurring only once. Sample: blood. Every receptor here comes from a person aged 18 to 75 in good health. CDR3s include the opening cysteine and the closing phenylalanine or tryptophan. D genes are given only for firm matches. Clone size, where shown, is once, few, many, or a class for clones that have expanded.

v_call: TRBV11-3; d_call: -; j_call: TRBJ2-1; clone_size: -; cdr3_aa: CASSHTGYNEQFF; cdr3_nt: TGTGCCAGCAGCCATACAGGGTACAATGAGCAGTTCTTC
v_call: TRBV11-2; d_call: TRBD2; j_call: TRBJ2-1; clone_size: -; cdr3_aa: CASSLALAGVDNEQFF; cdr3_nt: TGTGCCAGCAGCTTAGCCCTAGCGGGGGTAGACAATGAGCAGTTCTTC
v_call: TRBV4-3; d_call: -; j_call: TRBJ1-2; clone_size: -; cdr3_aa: CASSQDLTGSYGYTF; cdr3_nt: TGCGCCAGCAGCCAAGATCTCACAGGTTCTTATGGCTACACCTTC
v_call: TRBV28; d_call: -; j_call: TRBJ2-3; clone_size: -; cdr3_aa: CASGLGQSSTDTQYF; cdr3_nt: TGTGCCAGCGGGCTTGGACAGAGCTCCACAGATACGCAGTATTTT
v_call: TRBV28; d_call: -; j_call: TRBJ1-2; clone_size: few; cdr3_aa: CASKRGDYGYTF; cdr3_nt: TGTGCCAGCAAGAGGGGAGACTATGGCTACACCTTC
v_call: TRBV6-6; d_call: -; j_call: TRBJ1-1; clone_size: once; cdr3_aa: CASRAPTGSNTEAFF; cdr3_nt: TGTGCCAGCAGGGCCCCAACAGGGTCGAACACTGAAGCTTTCTTT
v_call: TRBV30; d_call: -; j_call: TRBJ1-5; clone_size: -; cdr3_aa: CAWSPRGGGNQPQHF; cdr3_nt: TGTGCCTGGAGTCCCCGAGGAGGGGGCAATCAGCCCCAGCATTTT
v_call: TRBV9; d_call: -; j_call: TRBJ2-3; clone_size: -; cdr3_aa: CASSPRTAISTDTQYF; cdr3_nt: TGTGCCAGCAGCCCCCGGACAGCTATAAGCACAGATACGCAGTATTTT
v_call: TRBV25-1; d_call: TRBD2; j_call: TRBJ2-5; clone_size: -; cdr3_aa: CASNERGTPETQYF; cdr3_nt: TGTGCCAGCAACGAGCGGGGGACCCCAGAGACCCAGTACTTC
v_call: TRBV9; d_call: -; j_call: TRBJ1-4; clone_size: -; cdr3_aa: CASSVDQGTEKLFF; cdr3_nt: TGTGCCAGCAGCGTAGATCAGGGGACGGAAAAACTGTTTTTT
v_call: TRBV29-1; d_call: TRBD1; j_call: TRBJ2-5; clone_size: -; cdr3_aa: CSVDGQGKETQYF; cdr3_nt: TGCAGCGTTGATGGACAGGGGAAGGAGACCCAGTACTTC
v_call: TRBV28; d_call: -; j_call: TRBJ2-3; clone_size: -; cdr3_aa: CASERLHTQYF; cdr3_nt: TGTGCCTCCGAGAGGTTGCATACGCAGTATTTT
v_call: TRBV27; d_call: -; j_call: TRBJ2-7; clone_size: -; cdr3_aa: CASSLSPRVGEQYF; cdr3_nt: TGTGCCAGCAGTTTATCCCCCAGGGTGGGCGAGCAGTACTTC
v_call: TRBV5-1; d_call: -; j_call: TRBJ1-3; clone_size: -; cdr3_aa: CASSLDTGNTIYF; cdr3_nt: TGCGCCAGCAGCTTGGATACTGGAAACACCATATATTTT
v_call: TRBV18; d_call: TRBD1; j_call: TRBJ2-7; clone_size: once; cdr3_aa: CASSPLGQGGRGKQYF; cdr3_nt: TGTGCCAGCTCACCACTGGGACAGGGTGGCCGGGGAAAGCAGTACTTC
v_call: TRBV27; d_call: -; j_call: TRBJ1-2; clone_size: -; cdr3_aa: CASSSSGEYGYTF; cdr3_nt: TGTGCCAGCAGCTCATCAGGGGAGTATGGCTACACCTTC
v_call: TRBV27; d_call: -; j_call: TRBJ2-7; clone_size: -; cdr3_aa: CASKAAVFHYEQYF; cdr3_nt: TGTGCCAGCAAAGCAGCGGTCTTCCATTACGAGCAGTACTTC
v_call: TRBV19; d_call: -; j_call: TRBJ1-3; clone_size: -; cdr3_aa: CASMREYSGNTIYF; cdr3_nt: TGTGCCAGTATGCGGGAGTACTCTGGAAACACCATATATTTT
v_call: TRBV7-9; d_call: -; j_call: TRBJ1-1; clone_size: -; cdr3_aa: CASSFGALEAFF; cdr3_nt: TGTGCCAGCAGCTTCGGGGCCCTCGAAGCTTTCTTT
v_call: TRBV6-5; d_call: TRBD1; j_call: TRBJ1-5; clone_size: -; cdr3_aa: CASSYDRGQPQHF; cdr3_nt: TGTGCCAGCAGTTACGACAGGGGTCAGCCCCAGCATTTT
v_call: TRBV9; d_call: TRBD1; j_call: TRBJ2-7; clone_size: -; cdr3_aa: CASSPRDSSYEQYF; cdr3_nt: TGTGCCAGCAGCCCCCGGGACAGCTCCTACGAGCAGTACTTC
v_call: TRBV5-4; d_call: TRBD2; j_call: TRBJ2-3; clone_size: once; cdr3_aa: CASSSEAGGILDTQYF; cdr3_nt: TGTGCCAGCAGCTCTGAAGCGGGGGGGATTTTAGATACGCAGTATTTT
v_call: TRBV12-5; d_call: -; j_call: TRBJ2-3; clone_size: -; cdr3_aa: CASGSGLTSTDTQYF; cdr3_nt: TGTGCTAGTGGTTCGGGACTGACTAGCACAGATACGCAGTATTTT
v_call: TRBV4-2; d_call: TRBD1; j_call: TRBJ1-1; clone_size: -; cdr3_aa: CASSQDTGTEMNTEAFF; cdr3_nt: TGTGCCAGCAGCCAGGACACCGGGACAGAGATGAACACTGAAGCTTTCTTT
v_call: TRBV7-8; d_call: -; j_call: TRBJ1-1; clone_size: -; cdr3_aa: CASSLTEAFF; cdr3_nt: TGTGCCAGCAGCTTGACCGAAGCTTTCTTT
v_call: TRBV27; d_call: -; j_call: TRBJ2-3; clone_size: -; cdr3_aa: CASSLVAATDTQYF; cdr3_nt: TGTGCCAGCAGTTTGGTAGCCGCCACAGATACGCAGTATTTT
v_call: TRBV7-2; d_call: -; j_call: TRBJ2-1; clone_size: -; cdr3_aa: CASSLGPDSYNEQFF; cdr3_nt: TGTGCCAGCAGCTTAGGTCCCGACAGTTACAATGAGCAGTTCTTC
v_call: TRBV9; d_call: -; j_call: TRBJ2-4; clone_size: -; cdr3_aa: CASSVALSPSLQYF; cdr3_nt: TGTGCCAGCAGCGTAGCTCTTAGCCCAAGCCTTCAGTACTTC
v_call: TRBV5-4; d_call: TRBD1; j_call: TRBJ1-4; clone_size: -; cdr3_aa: CASSWGGTEQEKLFF; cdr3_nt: TGTGCCAGCAGCTGGGGGGGGACAGAGCAAGAAAAACTGTTTTTT
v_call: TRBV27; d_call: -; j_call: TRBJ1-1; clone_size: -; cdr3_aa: CASGELRGTEAFF; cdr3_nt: TGTGCCAGTGGGGAACTTAGGGGCACTGAAGCTTTCTTT
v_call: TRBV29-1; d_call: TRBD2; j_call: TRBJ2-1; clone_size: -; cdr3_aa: CSGGGYNEQFF; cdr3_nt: TGCAGCGGCGGGGGGTACAATGAGCAGTTCTTC
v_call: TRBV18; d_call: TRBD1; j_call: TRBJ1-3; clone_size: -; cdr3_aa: CASSPGQGTIYF; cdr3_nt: TGTGCCAGCTCACCAGGACAGGGTACCATATATTTT
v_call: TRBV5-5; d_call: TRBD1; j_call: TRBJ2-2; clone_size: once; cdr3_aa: CASKSPDRGRPGELFF; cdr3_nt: TGTGCCAGCAAATCCCCTGACAGGGGGCGCCCCGGGGAGCTGTTTTTT
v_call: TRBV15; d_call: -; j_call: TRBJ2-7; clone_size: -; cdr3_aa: CATSRERGRAYEQYF; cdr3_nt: TGTGCCACCAGCAGAGAAAGGGGGAGAGCCTACGAGCAGTACTTC
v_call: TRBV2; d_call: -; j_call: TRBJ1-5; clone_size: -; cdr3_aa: CASSTTDLSNQPQHF; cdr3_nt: TGTGCCAGCAGTACAACGGACCTTAGCAATCAGCCCCAGCATTTT
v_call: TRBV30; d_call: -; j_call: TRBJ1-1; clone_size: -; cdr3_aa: CAWSVGGRGEAFF; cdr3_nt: TGTGCCTGGAGTGTAGGAGGCAGGGGAGAAGCTTTCTTT
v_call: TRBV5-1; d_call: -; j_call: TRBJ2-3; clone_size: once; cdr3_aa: CASSIQTNTDTQYF; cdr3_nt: TGCGCCAGCAGCATCCAGACTAACACAGATACGCAGTATTTT
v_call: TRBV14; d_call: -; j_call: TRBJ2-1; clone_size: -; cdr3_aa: CASSQSGLRGNEQFF; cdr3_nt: TGTGCCAGCAGCCAGAGCGGACTTAGGGGCAATGAGCAGTTCTTC
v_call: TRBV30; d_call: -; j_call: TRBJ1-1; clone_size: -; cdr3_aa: CAWRHDRSEAFF; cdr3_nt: TGTGCCTGGAGACACGACCGGAGTGAAGCTTTCTTT
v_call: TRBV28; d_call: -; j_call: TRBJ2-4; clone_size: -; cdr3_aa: CASSPLMYSKNIQYF; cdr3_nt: TGTGCCAGCAGTCCCCTCATGTACTCCAAAAACATTCAGTACTTC
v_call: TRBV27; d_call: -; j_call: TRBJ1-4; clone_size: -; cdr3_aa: CASSPIVGNEKLFF; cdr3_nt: TGTGCCAGCAGTCCCATAGTAGGGAATGAAAAACTGTTTTTT